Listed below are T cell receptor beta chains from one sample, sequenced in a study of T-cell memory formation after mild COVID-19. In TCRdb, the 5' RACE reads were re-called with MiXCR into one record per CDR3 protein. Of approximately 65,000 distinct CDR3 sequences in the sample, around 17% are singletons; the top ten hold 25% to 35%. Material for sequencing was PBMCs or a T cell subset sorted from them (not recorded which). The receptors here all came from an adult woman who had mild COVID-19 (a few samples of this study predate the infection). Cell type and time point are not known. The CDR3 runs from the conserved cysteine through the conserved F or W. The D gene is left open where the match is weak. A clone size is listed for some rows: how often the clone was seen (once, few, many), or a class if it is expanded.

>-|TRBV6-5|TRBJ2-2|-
TGTGCCAGCAGTTACTCGAGCAGGGGTTACACCGGGGAGCTGTTTTTT
CASSYSSRGYTGELFF
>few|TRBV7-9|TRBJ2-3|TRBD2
TGTGCCAGCAGCCCGGGGGGGGATACGCAGTATTTT
CASSPGGDTQYF
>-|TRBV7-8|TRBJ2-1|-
TGTGCCAGCAGCGACTCCGGCCTGTCGGGTGATGAGCAGTTCTTC
CASSDSGLSGDEQFF
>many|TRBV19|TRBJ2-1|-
TGTGCCAGTAGTATGGGCGGGGACTACAATGAGCAGTTCTTC
CASSMGGDYNEQFF
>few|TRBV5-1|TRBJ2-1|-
TGCGCCAGCAGTCCTCAGAAGCAGGGGCCCCGGGATGAGCAGTTCTTC
CASSPQKQGPRDEQFF
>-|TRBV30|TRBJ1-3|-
TGTGCCTGTGAGGGACACTCTGGAAACACCATATATTTT
CACEGHSGNTIYF
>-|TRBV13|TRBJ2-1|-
TGTGCCAGCAGCTTAGCAGGTCACGGTGAGCAGTTCTTC
CASSLAGHGEQFF
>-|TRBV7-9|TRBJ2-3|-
TGTGCCAGCAGCTTGATAGAGGGAGATACGCAGTATTTT
CASSLIEGDTQYF
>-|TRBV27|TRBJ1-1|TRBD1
TGTGCCAGCAGTTCCTTAAAAGGGGGCTTCACTGAAGCTTTCTTT
CASSSLKGGFTEAFF
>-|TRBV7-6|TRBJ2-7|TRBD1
TGTGCCAGCAGCTTAACCCCAGACCGGGACAGAGCCTACGAGCAGTACTTC
CASSLTPDRDRAYEQYF
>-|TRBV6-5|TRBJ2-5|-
TGTGCCAGCAGTTACGACTTTCTGGGACAAGAGACCCAGTACTTC
CASSYDFLGQETQYF
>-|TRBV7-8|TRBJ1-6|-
TGTGCCACCCCGGGACATGATAATTCACCCCTCCACTTT
CATPGHDNSPLHF
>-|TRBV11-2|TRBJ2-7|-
TGTGCCAGCAGCTTAGGTATGGCAGTGAGCTCCTACGAGCAGTACTTC
CASSLGMAVSSYEQYF
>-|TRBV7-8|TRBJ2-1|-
TGTGCCAGCAGCCTCGGAGGCGGACCTGAGCAGTTCTTC
CASSLGGGPEQFF
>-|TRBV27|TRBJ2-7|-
TGTGCCAGCAGTTTATCGAACTCCTACGAGCAGTACTTC
CASSLSNSYEQYF
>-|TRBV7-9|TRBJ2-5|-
TGTGCCAGCAGCCCGAATGGCAGGGAATGGTCCCAGTACTTC
CASSPNGREWSQYF
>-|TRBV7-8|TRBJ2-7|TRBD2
TGTGCCAGCAGCCCATCCGGGACTAGCGGAGTCTACGAGCAGTACTTC
CASSPSGTSGVYEQYF
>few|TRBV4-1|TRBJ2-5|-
TGCGCCAGCAGCCAAGATGAGGAACAGAGTCAAGAGACCCAGTACTTC
CASSQDEEQSQETQYF
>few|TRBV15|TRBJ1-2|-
TGTGCCACCAGCCCGTCAAGGGTTTTTGGCTACACCTTC
CATSPSRVFGYTF
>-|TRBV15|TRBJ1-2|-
TGTGCCACCAGCAGAGGAAGGTACGCTCTTATTGACGATGGCTACACCTTC
CATSRGRYALIDDGYTF
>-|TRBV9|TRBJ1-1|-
TGTGCCAGCAGCGCTGCCCTCGGGAACACTGAAGCTTTCTTT
CASSAALGNTEAFF
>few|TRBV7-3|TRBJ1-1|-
TGTGCCAGCAGCTCCGTTGGTACAAACACTGAAGCTTTCTTT
CASSSVGTNTEAFF
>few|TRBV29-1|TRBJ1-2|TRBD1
TGCAGCGTTGATCCCGGGACAGGGTTAAATGGCTACACCTTC
CSVDPGTGLNGYTF
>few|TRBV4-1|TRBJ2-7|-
TGCGCCAGCAGCCAAGGGCTGATATCCTACGAGCAGTACTTC
CASSQGLISYEQYF
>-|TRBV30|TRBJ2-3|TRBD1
TGTGCCTGGAGCCCGGGACAGGGGGTTGAAGATACGCAGTATTTT
CAWSPGQGVEDTQYF
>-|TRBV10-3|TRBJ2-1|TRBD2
TGTGCCATCGCGGGGGCCTACAATGAGCAGTTCTTC
CAIAGAYNEQFF
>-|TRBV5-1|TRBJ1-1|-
TGCGCCAGCAGCTTGGTCAGTTTCGGGGGCACTGAAGCTTTCTTT
CASSLVSFGGTEAFF
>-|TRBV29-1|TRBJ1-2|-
TGCAGCGTTGTTGCCTACAGCCGCAACTATGGCTACACCTTC
CSVVAYSRNYGYTF
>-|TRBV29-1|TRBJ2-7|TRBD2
TGCAGCGTTGAAGGAAGACTAGCGGGAGGGCCGAGAAACGAGCAGTACTTC
CSVEGRLAGGPRNEQYF
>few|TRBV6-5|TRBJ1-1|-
TGTGCCAGCAGTTACTCGAGAGGGCTGAACACTGAAGCTTTCTTT
CASSYSRGLNTEAFF
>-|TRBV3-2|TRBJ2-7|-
TGTGCCAGCAGCCAAGATGCCAGCGGGCAGTCCTACGAGCAGTACTTC
CASSQDASGQSYEQYF
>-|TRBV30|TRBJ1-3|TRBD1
TGTGCCTGGAGGCTCAACAGGGGATATGGTGGAAACACCATATATTTT
CAWRLNRGYGGNTIYF
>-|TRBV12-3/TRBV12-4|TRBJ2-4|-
TGTGCCAGCAGTCAAGGCCCGAATTCGGAAAACATTCAGTACTTC
CASSQGPNSENIQYF
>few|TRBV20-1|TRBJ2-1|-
TGCAGTGTCACTCAGGACAGCGATGAGCAGTTCTTC
CSVTQDSDEQFF
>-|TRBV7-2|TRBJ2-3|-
TGTGCCAGCGCCCTGGGGGGCGGCACAGATACGCAGTATTTT
CASALGGGTDTQYF
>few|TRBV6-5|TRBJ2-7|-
TGTGCCAGCAGTGGGGGGCTAGCGGCCCTCTACGAGCAGTACTTC
CASSGGLAALYEQYF
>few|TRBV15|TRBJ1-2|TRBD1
TGTGCCACCAGCGAACAGGGGGCTCTCCGCTATGGCTACACCTTC
CATSEQGALRYGYTF
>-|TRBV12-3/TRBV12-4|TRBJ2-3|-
TGTGCCAGCAATAATGGGGGCACAGATACGCAGTATTTT
CASNNGGTDTQYF
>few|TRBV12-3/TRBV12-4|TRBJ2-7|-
TGTGCCAGCAGTTTAGAAGACACCCTCTACGAGCAGTACTTC
CASSLEDTLYEQYF
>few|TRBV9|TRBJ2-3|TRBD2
TGTGCCAGCAGCGTAACCGGACTAGCGGGAGCAGGAGCAGATACGCAGTATTTT
CASSVTGLAGAGADTQYF
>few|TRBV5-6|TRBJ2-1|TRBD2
TGTGCCAGCAGTTCGCCGACTAGCGGCTACAATGAGCAGTTCTTC
CASSSPTSGYNEQFF
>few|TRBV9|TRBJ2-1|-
TGTGCCAGCAGCGACGGGAATTTAGGAACGAATGAGCAGTTCTTC
CASSDGNLGTNEQFF
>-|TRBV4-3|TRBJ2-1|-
TGCGCCAGCAGCCAAGAACAGCTAGCGCAGCCAGGGCCGAACAATGAGCAGTTCTTC
CASSQEQLAQPGPNNEQFF
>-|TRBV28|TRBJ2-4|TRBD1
TGTGCCAGCAGGGGCGTGAAGGACAGGGGGCTAGTCTACTTC
CASRGVKDRGLVYF
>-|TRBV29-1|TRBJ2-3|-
TGCAGCGTTGAGTCCACAGGGTGGACAGATACGCAGTATTTT
CSVESTGWTDTQYF
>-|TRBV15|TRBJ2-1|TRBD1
TGTGCCACCAGCAGCACCCGAGGGACAGGGGTAACTAGAGTGGGGAATGAGCAGTTCTTC
CATSSTRGTGVTRVGNEQFF
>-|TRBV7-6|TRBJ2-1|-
TGTGCCAGCAGCTCATCGTTAGGGTTTCGGGATGAGCAGTTCTTC
CASSSSLGFRDEQFF
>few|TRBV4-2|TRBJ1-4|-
TGTGCCAGCAGCCAGTCGTGGGCCAATGAAAAACTGTTTTTT
CASSQSWANEKLFF